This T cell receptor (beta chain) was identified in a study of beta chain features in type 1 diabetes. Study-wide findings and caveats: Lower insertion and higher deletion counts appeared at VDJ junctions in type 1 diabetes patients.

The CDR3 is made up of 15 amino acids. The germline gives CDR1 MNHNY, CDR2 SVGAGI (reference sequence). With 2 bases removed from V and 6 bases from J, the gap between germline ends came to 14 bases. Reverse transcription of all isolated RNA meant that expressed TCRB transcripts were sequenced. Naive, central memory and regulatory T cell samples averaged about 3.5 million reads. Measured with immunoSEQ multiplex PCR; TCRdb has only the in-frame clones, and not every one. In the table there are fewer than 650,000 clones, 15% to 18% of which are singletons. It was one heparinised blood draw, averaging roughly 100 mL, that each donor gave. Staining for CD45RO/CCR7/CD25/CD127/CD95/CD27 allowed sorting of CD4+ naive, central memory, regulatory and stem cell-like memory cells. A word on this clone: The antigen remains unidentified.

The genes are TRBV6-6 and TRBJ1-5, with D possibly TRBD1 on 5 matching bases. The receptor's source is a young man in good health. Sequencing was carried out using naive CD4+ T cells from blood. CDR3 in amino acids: CASSYGRDVVQPQHF. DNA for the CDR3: TGTGCCAGCAGTTACGGCAGGGATGTAGTTCAGCCCCAGCATTTT.